Here is one TCR beta chain with its context. Its antigen is undetermined. The data are from a study of CD4+ T cells in melanoma. This CDR3 region has 16 residues. J gave up 7 bases and V 4 bases, and 11 bases lay outside the gene matches. Germline-derived CDR1 and CDR2 are SGDLS and YYNGEE. The protocol was immunoSEQ multiplex PCR, while the TCRdb copy is restricted to in-frame clones and leaves out a portion. This table has 7,300 or so clones, around 50% appearing once. Whole-study results and caveats: Diverse differentiation states were reported for melanoma neoantigen-specific CD4+ T cells. A reported correlation linked neoantigen-specific CD4+ T cells to CD8+, macrophage and B cell function.

This chain uses TRBV9 with TRBJ2-1, with TRBD2 matching 10 bases. The sequence derives from a human donor with melanoma. The sequenced sample consisted of cells from a culture (not recorded whether cultured in vitro). The CDR3 coding sequence is TGTGCCAGCAGCTTACTGAGCGGGGGGGCCGGGAATGAGCAGTTCTTC. It encodes CASSLLSGGAGNEQFF.